This T cell receptor (beta chain) emerged from a study of T cell responses to AZD1222 COVID-19 vaccine. The study's findings and limits: The CD4 TCRs associated with vaccination extended across spike and predominated at 160-218 and 743-854. Unmutated variant regions reportedly attract nearly half of all spike-specific TCRs.

This table comes from immunoSEQ multiplex PCR, and its TCRdb copy is limited to in-frame clones, with some not included. The data contain roughly 170,000 clones, 90% to 95% of them singletons. CDR1 is MDHEN and CDR2 is SYDVKM in the germline V gene. Trimming at V came to 6 bases and at J to 0 bases, leaving 4 bases not matched to a gene. CDR3 length equals 15 residues. To note about this clone: Its antigen remains unknown.

The rearrangement joins TRBV28 to TRBJ2-3, with 9 bases lining up with TRBD1. The sample here was peripheral blood, taken 28 days after the second AZD1222 dose. The TCR sequence derives from an adult who received the AZD1222 COVID-19 vaccine. CDR3 protein: CASREGTGSTDTQYF. The CDR3 DNA follows: TGTGCCAGCAGGGAGGGGACAGGGAGCACAGATACGCAGTATTTT.